Listed below are T cell receptor beta chains from one sample, sequenced in a study of T-cell memory formation after mild COVID-19. In TCRdb, the 5' RACE reads were re-called with MiXCR into one record per CDR3 protein. In the table there are about 310,000 distinct CDR3 sequences, roughly a fifth of which are singletons. The source material was PBMCs or a T cell subset sorted from them (not recorded which). These receptors all come from a man aged 18 to 30 who had mild COVID-19 (a few samples of this study predate the infection). Cell type and time point are not known. CDR3s include the opening cysteine and the closing phenylalanine or tryptophan. A D gene is named only where the DNA matches it firmly.

V gene,J gene,D gene,CDR3 protein
TRBV11-2,TRBJ2-2,NA,CASSLVYGIGAGELFF
TRBV12-3/TRBV12-4,TRBJ1-1,NA,CASSSGLHTEAFF
TRBV6-2/TRBV6-3,TRBJ1-5,TRBD1,CASSYNRPGGEPQHF
TRBV7-8,TRBJ1-3,NA,CASSLGAAGSGNTIYF
TRBV9,TRBJ1-1,NA,CASSPRLQDTEAFF
TRBV12-3/TRBV12-4,TRBJ2-3,NA,CASSFRLPDTQYF
TRBV11-2,TRBJ2-3,NA,CASSLDRGGDTQYF
TRBV4-2,TRBJ2-2,TRBD1,CASSPGGGNTGELFF
TRBV6-2/TRBV6-3,TRBJ2-5,NA,CASSYPRPVLETQYF
TRBV4-1,TRBJ1-4,NA,CASSRRLSNEKLFF
TRBV19,TRBJ2-7,TRBD1,CASSAGTVSYEQYF
TRBV6-5,TRBJ2-5,NA,CASSYSRYQETQYF
TRBV5-1,TRBJ2-3,NA,CASSSGAQRSTDTQYF
TRBV9,TRBJ2-2,NA,CASLSGDTGELFF
TRBV5-1,TRBJ2-1,TRBD1,CASSIPTGGQGVSSYNEQFF
TRBV15,TRBJ2-4,TRBD1,CATSREARGLGAKNIQYF
TRBV12-5,TRBJ2-1,TRBD2,CASGPLGGGANEQFF
TRBV11-3,TRBJ2-3,TRBD2,CASSPTGLNTDTQYF
TRBV5-1,TRBJ2-2,NA,CASSLGPNRPGELFF
TRBV7-6,TRBJ2-1,NA,CASSPGGGSYNEQFF
TRBV5-6,TRBJ1-1,NA,CASSLPTLVRRNTEAFF
TRBV19,TRBJ1-1,NA,CASSIEVRVAVGDTEAFF
TRBV15,TRBJ2-3,NA,CATSKSGPSTDTQYF
TRBV6-5,TRBJ1-5,NA,CASSYGQSNQPQHF
TRBV20-1,TRBJ2-3,NA,CSARPGDTQYF
TRBV18,TRBJ2-6,NA,CASSPTHQGAVLGANVLTF